This T cell receptor beta chain was retrieved from a study of T cell responses to AZD1222 COVID-19 vaccine. Clones were sequenced by immunoSEQ multiplex PCR, and TCRdb holds only the in-frame ones, with some missing. The table lists some 130,000 clones, less than 95% of them singletons, with less than 9% in the top ten. About this clone: The antigen remains undetermined.

Study-level points and caveats: Repertoire sampling was restricted to post-peak T cell response timepoints. Epitopes outside B.1.351 and B.1.1.7 mutated regions reportedly drew nearly half of spike TCRs.

The sample was peripheral blood, taken on day 0 of AZD1222 vaccination. This sequence originates from an adult in good health.

The CDR3 sequence is CASSLAHPGIAEAFF. In DNA form, the CDR3 reads TGTGCCAGCAGCTTAGCGCATCCGGGGATAGCTGAAGCTTTCTTT. V and J are TRBV7-6 and TRBJ1-1, with D unresolved. Germline-derived CDR1 and CDR2 are SGHVS and FNYEAQ. This CDR3 has 15 residues. V lost 0 bases to trimming and J lost 6 bases, with 14 bases between them.